This entry describes one T cell receptor beta chain. Systemic immunosuppression or autoimmune disease history was grounds to exclude patients. The method was immunoSEQ multiplex PCR; TCRdb's version includes in-frame clones alone and lacks a portion of them. The data show approximately 47,000 clones, roughly 90% seen once. Trimming stripped 0 bases from V and 7 bases from J, with 17 bases between. This CDR3 region has 16 residues. Germline V gene lookup returns CDR1 SGHDT and CDR2 YYEEEE. These data belong to a study of OX40 agonist ivuxolimab in advanced cancers. This specimen was CD4+ or CD8+ T cells sorted from blood, taken in a trial of the OX40 agonist ivuxolimab. The sequence was obtained from an adult with an advanced solid tumor such as melanoma, head and neck, liver or kidney cancer. V usage is TRBV5-6 and J usage is TRBJ1-5, with D perhaps matching TRBD1 (5 bases). The chain's CDR3 is CASSLGSQGEWQPQHF. In DNA, the CDR3 is TGTGCCAGCAGCTTGGGATCCCAGGGTGAATGGCAGCCCCAGCATTTT.